This T cell receptor (beta chain) was obtained from a study of cytomegalovirus exposure and HLA in healthy donors. This CDR3 region has 14 residues. With V trimmed by 6 bases and J by 4 bases, 7 bases remained unmatched. CDR1 is MNHNY, CDR2 SVGAGI, per germline (reference sequence). Primers for the PCR totalled 60 Vbeta and 13 Jbeta. Assay used: immunoSEQ multiplex PCR; TCRdb lists only in-frame clones, some missing. The profile covers under 200,000 clones, with roughly 84% appearing a single time and over 2% taken by the ten largest. The receptor was isolated from a woman aged 45-65 years in good health and CMV-seropositive. The material sequenced was PBMCs. This chain links TRBV6-6 with TRBJ2-7; TRBD1 matches 9 bases. The CDR3 sequence is CASSQDRGGYEQYF. The CDR3 region has the DNA TGTGCCAGCAGCCAGGACAGGGGTGGTTACGAGCAGTACTTC.